This T cell receptor beta chain was documented in a study of CD8+ T cells in alopecia areata. General study results and limits: Relative to normal scalp, lesional scalp, especially alopecia totalis/universalis, showed higher clonality. Resident alphabeta T-cell populations of normal skin are likewise subject to sequencing in scalp samples.

RNA, once extracted, was reverse transcribed into cDNA for use as the sequencing template. Produced via immunoSEQ multiplex PCR; TCRdb's table is partial and in-frame only. The sample consists of 200,000 or so clones, roughly three fifths of them appearing once. V was clipped by 0 bases and J by 3 bases; unmatched bases: 7. CDR3 length: 17 residues. CDR1 and CDR2 from the germline V gene are SQVTM and ANQGSEA. Isolation of CD4+ and CD8+ T cells from PBMCs was achieved by sorting. About this clone: Its antigen is currently unknown.

The receptor was isolated from a human donor in good health. What was sequenced was CD8+ T cells sorted from blood. This chain links TRBV29-1 with TRBJ2-3; 12 bases align to TRBD1. Here the CDR3 reads CSVEDGTGGSETDTQYF. Here the CDR3 DNA reads TGCAGCGTTGAAGACGGGACAGGGGGCAGTGAAACAGATACGCAGTATTTT.